This paragraph covers one T cell receptor (beta chain) sequence. This clone has more than one count but fewer than ten. Which antigen it targets is not known. Base qualities are not recorded, but no much larger clone differs from it by a single base. Including the terminal cysteine and phenylalanine, the CDR3 comprises 15 residues. The kept DNA is CDR3 alone, 45 bases in frame from the first base. Relative to germline, V is 2 bases shorter and J is 8 bases shorter, with 13 bases between their ends. For CDR1 and CDR2, the germline V gene lists MGHRA and YSYEKL. The source of the sample is a study of T cell repertoires and Cas9 in healthy adults (dated by TCRdb to 2016 to 2019). For the wider study: Within the CD4 and CD8 compartments, the researchers characterized SpCas9-reactive T cells in terms of multi-effector potency, cytotoxicity and lineage determination. This study looked at whether people already carry T cell immunity to the Streptococcus pyogenes Cas9 nuclease (SpCas9), the enzyme used in CRISPR gene editing.

Findings and caveats that apply to the study as a whole: SpCas9-reactive regulatory T cells were reported to mitigate proliferation and function of SpCas9-reactive effector T cells in vitro.

Library preparation used the immunoSEQ multiplex PCR assay. Not all clones reach the TCRdb copy of this immuneACCESS table, which keeps in-frame sequences only. Checked studies attribute under half of the gap to unresolved V genes and leave the rest unexplained. The sample data list fewer than 25,000 clones, and roughly nine tenths of these were observed just once. The ten most abundant clones make up less than 2% of the sample. Donors were healthy humans. The clonotype originates from a human donor in good health. In this chain, TRBV4-1 is recombined with TRBJ1-6; the D gene is perhaps TRBD1, on 6 matching bases. Sequenced sample: CD4+ effector T cells (CD127+, CD25-, CD137-, CD154-) from PBMCs; culture status not recorded. The nucleotide sequence is TGCGCCAGCAGCCAAACAGGGCAAGGTGATTCACCCCTCCACTTT. This yields the protein CASSQTGQGDSPLHF.